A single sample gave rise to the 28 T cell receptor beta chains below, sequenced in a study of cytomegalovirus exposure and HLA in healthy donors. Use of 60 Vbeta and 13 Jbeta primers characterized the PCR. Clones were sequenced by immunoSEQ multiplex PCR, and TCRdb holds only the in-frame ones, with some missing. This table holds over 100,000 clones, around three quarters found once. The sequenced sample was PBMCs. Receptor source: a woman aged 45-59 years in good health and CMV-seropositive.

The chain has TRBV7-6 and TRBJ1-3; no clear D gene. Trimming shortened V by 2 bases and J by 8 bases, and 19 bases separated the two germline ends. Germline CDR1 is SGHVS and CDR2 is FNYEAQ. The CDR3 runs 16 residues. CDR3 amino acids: CASSLSPGTQADTIYF. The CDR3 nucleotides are TGTGCCAGCAGCTTATCCCCCGGAACCCAGGCTGACACCATATATTTT.

CDR3 loop: CASSEQRGTGELFF. Here the CDR3 DNA reads TGTGCCAGCAGTGAACAGCGGGGGACCGGGGAGCTGTTTTTT. The chain couples TRBV2 to TRBJ2-2; 8 bases line up with TRBD2. The CDR3 contains 14 residues. V dropped 2 bases and J dropped 5; count of bases not matched to a gene: 1. The germline V gene has CDR1 SNHLY and CDR2 FYNNEI.

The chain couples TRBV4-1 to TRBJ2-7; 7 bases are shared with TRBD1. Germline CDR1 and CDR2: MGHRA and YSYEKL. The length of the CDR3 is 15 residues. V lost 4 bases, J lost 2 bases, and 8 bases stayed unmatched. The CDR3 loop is CASSRNDRAAYEQYF. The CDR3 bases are TGCGCCAGCAGCCGAAACGACAGGGCCGCCTACGAGCAGTACTTC.

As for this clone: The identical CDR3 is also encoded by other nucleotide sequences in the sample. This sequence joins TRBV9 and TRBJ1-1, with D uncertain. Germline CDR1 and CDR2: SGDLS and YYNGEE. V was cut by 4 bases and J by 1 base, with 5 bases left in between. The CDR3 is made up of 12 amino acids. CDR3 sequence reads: CASSRGNTEAFF. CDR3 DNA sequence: TGTGCCAGCAGCCGAGGGAACACTGAAGCTTTCTTT.

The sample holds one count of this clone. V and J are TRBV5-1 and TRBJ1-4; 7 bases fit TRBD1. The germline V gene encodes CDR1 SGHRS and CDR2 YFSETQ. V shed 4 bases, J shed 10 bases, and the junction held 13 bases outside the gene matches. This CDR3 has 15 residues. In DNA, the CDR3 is TGCGCCAGCAGCCTGGAGGGCAGGGGGGTTGTAAAACTGTTTTTT. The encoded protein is CASSLEGRGVVKLFF.

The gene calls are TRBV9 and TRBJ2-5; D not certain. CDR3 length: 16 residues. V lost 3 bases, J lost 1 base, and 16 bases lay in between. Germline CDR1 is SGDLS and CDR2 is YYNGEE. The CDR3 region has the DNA TGTGCCAGCAGCGCAGAACAGCAGCCAGTCCAAGAGACCCAGTACTTC. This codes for CASSAEQQPVQETQYF.

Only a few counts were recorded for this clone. CDR3: CASSLVGGVREEQYF. The CDR3 coding sequence is TGTGCCAGCAGCTTAGTTGGCGGTGTTAGGGAGGAGCAGTACTTC. V gene TRBV7-8 combines with J gene TRBJ2-7, with a tentative D call TRBD2 (5 bases). The germline CDR1 and CDR2 sequences are SGHVS and FQNEAQ. The V and J ends lost 1 base and 7 bases respectively, with 17 bases between them. CDR3 length: 15 residues.

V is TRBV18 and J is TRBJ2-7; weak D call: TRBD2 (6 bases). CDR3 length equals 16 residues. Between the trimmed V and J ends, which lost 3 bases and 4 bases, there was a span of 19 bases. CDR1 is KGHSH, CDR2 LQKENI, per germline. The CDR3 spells CASSPSISGRDYEQYF. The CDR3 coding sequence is TGTGCCAGCTCACCGTCAATCTCGGGGCGGGATTACGAGCAGTACTTC.

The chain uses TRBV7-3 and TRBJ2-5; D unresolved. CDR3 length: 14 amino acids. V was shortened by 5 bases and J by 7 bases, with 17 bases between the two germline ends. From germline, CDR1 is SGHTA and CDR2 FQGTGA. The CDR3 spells CASSQTPDSGTQYF. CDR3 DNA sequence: TGTGCCAGCAGCCAAACCCCCGACTCGGGGACCCAGTACTTC.

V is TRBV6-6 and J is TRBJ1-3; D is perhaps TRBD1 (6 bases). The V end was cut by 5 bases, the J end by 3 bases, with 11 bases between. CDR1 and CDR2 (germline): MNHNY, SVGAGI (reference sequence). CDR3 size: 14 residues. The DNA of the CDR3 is TGTGCCAGCAGTCCCCAGGGGAATGGAAACACCATATATTTT. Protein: CASSPQGNGNTIYF.

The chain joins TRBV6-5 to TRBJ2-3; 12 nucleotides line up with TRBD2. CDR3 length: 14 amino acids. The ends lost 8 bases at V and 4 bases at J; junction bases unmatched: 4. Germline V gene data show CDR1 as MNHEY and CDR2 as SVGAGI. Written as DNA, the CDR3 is TGTGCCAGCGGACTAGCGGGAATGGCAGATACGCAGTATTTT. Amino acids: CASGLAGMADTQYF.

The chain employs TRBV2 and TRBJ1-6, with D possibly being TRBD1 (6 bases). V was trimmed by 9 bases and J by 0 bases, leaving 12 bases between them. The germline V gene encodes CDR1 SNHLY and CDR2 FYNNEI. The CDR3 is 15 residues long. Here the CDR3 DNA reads TGTGCCAGACGACAGGCAAGCTCCTATAATTCACCCCTCCACTTT. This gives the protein CARRQASSYNSPLHF.

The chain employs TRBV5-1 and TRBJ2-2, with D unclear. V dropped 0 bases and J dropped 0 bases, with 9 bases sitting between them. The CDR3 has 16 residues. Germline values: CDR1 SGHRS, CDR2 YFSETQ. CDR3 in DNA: TGCGCCAGCAGCTTGGAGCCAGCGACGAACACCGGGGAGCTGTTTTTT. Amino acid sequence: CASSLEPATNTGELFF.

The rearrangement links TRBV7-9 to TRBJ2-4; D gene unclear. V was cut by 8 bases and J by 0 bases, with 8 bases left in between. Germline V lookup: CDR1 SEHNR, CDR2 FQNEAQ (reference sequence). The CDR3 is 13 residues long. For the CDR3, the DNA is TGTGCCAGCCCCCTCTTAGCCAAAAACATTCAGTACTTC. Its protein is CASPLLAKNIQYF.

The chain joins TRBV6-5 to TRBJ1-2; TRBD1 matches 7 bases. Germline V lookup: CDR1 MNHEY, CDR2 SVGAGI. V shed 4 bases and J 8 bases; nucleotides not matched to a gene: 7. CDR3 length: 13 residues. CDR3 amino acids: CASSSGTVGGYTF. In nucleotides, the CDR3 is TGTGCCAGCAGTTCCGGGACAGTGGGAGGCTACACCTTC.

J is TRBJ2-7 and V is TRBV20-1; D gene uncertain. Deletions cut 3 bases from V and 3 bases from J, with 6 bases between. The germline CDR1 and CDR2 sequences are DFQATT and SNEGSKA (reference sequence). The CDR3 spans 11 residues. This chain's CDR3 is CSARVSYEQYF. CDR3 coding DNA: TGCAGTGCTAGGGTCAGCTACGAGCAGTACTTC.

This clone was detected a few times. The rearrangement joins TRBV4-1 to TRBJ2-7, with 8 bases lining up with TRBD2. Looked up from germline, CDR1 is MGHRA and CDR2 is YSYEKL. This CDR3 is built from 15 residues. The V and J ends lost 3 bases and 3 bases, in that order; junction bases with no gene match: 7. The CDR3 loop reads CASSQVAGTLYEQYF. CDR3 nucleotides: TGCGCCAGCAGCCAGGTAGCGGGAACCCTCTACGAGCAGTACTTC.

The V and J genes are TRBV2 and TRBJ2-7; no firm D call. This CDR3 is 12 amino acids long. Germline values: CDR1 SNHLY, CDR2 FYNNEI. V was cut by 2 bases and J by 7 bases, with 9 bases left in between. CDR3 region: CASSELYLEQYF. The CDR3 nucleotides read TGTGCCAGCAGTGAATTGTATTTAGAGCAGTACTTC. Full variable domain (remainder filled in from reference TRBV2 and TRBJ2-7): EPEVTQTPSHQVTQMGQEVILRCVPISNHLYFYWYRQILGQKVEFLVSFYNNEISEKSEIFDDQFSVERPDGSNFTLKIRSTKLEDSAMYFCASSELYLEQYFGPGTRLTVT.

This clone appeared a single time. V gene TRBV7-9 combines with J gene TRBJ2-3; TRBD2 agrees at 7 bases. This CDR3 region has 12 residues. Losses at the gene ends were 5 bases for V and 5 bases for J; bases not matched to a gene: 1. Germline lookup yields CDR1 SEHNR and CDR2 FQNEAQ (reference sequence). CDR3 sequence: CASSPGGDTQYF. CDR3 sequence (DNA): TGTGCCAGCAGCCCGGGAGGAGATACGCAGTATTTT.

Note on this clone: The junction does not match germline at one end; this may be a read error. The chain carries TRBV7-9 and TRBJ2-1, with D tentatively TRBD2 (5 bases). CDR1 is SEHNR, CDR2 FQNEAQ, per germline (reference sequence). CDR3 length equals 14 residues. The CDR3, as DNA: TGTTCCAGCAGCCCCAAGAGCGGCCACAATGAGCAGTTCTTC. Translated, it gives CSSSPKSGHNEQFF.

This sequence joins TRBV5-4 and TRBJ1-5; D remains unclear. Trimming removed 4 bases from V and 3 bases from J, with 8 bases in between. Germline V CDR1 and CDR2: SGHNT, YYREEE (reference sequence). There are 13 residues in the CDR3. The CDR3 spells CASSQDNNQPQHF. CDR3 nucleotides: TGTGCCAGCAGCCAAGACAACAATCAGCCCCAGCATTTT. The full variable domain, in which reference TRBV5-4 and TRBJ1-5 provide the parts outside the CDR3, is ETGVTQSPTHLIKTRGQQVTLRCSSQSGHNTVSWYQQALGQGPQFIFQYYREEENGRGNFPPRFSGLQFPNYSSELNVNALELDDSALYLCASSQDNNQPQHFGDGTRLSIL.

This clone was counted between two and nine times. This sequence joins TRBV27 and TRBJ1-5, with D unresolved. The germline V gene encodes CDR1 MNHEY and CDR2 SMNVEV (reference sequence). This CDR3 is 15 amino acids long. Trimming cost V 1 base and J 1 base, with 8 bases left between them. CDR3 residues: CASSLWGGSNQPQHF. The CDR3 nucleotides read TGTGCCAGCAGTTTATGGGGAGGGAGCAATCAGCCCCAGCATTTT.

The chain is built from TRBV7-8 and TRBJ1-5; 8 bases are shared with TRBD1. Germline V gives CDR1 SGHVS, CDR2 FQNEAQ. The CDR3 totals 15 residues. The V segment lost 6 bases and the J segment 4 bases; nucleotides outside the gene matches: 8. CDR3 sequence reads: CASSPAGGKNQPQHF. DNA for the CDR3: TGTGCCAGCAGTCCCGCAGGGGGCAAGAATCAGCCCCAGCATTTT.

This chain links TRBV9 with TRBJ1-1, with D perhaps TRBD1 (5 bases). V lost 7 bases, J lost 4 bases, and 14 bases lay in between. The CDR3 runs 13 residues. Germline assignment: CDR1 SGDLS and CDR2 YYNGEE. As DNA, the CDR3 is TGTGCCAGCCCCGGGGGGGTCCCCACTGAAGCTTTCTTT. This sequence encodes CASPGGVPTEAFF.

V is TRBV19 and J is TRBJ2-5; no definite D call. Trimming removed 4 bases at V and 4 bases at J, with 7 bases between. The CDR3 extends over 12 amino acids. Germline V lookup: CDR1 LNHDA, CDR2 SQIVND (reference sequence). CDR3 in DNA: TGTGCCAGTAGTAGGAGTAGAGAGACCCAGTACTTC. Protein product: CASSRSRETQYF.

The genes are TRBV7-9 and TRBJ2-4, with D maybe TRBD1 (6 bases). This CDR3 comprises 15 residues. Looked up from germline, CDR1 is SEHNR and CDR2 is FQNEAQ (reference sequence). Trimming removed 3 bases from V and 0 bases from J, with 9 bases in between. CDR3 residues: CASSFDRLAKNIQYF. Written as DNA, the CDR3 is TGTGCCAGCAGCTTCGACAGGCTAGCCAAAAACATTCAGTACTTC.

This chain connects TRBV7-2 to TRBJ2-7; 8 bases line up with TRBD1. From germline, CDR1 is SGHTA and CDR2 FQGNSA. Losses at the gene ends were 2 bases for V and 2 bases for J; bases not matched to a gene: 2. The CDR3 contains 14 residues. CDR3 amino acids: CASSLRTGTYEQYF. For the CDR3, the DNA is TGTGCCAGCAGCTTAAGGACAGGGACCTACGAGCAGTACTTC.

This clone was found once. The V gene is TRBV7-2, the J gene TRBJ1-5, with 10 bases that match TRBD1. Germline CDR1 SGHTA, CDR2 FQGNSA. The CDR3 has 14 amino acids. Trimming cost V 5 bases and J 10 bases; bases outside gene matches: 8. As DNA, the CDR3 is TGTGCCAGCAGCCCCCGGGACAGGGGAATACCCCAGCATTTT. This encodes CASSPRDRGIPQHF.